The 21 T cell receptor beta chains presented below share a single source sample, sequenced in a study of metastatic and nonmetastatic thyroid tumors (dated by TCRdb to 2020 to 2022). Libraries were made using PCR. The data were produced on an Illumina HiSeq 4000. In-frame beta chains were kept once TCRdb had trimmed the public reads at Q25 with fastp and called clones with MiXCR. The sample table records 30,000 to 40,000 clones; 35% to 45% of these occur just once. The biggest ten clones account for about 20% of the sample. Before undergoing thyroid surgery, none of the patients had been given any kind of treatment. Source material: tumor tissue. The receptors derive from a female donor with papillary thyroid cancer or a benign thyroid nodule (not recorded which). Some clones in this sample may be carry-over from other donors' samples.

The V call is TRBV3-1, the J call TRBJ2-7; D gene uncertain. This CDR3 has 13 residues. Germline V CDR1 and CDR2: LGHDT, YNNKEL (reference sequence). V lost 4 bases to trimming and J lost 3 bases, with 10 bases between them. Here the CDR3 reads CASSPTDLYEQYF. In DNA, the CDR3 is TGTGCCAGCAGCCCAACGGATCTCTACGAGCAGTACTTC.

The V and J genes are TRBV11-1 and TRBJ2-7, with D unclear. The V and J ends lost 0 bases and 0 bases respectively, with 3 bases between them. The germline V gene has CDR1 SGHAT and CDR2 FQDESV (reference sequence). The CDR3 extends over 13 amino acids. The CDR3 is CASSLAASYEQYF. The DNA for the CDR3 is TGTGCCAGCAGCTTAGCGGCCTCCTACGAGCAGTACTTC.

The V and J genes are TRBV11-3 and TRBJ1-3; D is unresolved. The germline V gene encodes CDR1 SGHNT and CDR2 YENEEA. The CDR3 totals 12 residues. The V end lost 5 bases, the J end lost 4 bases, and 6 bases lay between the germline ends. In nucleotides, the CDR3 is TGTGCCAGCAGCCAACAGGGAAACACCATATATTTT. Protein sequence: CASSQQGNTIYF.

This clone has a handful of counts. CDR3 coding DNA: TGTGCCAGCAGCTTAGGTGGAGGGGACGGTCTTGCCCAGTACTTC. As protein: CASSLGGGDGLAQYF. This chain links TRBV11-2 with TRBJ2-5; TRBD2 might be the D (6 bases). CDR1 and CDR2 (germline): SGHAT, FQNNGV. Trimming removed 1 base at V and 9 bases at J, with 18 bases between. There are 15 residues in the CDR3.

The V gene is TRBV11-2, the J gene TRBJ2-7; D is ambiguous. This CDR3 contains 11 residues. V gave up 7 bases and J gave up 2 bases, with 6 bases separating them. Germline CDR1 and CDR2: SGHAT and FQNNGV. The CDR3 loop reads CASTSAYEQYF. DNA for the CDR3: TGTGCCAGCACGTCGGCCTACGAGCAGTACTTC.

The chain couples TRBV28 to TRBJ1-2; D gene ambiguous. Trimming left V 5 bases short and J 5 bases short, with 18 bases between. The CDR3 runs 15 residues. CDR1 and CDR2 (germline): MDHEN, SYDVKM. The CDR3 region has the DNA TGTGCCAGCAGTCTCCAAGTGAGGTGCGGATATGGCTACACCTTC. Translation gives CASSLQVRCGYGYTF.

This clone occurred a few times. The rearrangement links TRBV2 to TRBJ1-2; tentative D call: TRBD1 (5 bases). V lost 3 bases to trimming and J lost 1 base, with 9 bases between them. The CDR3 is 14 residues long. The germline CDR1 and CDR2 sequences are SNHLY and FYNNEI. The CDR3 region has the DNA TGTGCCAGCAGTGAGGTGACAGATAACTATGGCTACACCTTC. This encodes CASSEVTDNYGYTF.

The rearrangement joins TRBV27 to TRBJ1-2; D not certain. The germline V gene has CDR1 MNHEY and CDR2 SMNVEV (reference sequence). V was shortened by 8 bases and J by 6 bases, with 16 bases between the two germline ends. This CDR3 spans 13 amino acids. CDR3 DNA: TGTGCCAGCGGGAGGGTAAATTTAAATGGCTACACCTTC. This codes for CASGRVNLNGYTF.

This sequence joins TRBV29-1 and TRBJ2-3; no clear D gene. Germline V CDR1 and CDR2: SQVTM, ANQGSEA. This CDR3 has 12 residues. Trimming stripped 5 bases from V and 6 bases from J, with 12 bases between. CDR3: CSVQQWVDTQYF. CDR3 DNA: TGCAGCGTTCAGCAGTGGGTGGATACGCAGTATTTT.

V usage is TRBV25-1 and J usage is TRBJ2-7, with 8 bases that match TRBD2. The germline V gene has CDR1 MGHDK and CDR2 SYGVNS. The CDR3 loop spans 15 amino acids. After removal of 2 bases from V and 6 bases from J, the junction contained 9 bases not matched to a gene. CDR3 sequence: CASSEGGLVFSEQYF. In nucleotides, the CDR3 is TGTGCCAGCAGTGAAGGGGGACTAGTCTTTTCCGAGCAGTACTTC.

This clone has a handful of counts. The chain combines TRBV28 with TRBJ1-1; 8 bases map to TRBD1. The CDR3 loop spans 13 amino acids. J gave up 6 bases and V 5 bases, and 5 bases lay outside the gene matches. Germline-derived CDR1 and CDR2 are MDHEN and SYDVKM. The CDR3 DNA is TGTGCCAGCAGTCCTGACAGGGGTCCTGAAGCTTTCTTT. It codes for CASSPDRGPEAFF.

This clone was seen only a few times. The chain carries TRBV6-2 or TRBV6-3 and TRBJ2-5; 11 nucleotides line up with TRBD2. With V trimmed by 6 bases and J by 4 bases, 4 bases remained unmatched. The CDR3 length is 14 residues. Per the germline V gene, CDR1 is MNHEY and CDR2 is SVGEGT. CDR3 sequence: CASSYLAGGETQYF. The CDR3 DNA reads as TGTGCCAGCAGCTACCTAGCGGGAGGAGAGACCCAGTACTTC.

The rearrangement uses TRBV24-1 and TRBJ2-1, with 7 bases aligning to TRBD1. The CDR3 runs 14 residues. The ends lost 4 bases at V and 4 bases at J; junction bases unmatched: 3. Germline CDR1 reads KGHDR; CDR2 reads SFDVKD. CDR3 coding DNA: TGTGCCACCAGTGACCTGGACAGGTACAATGAGCAGTTCTTC. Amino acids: CATSDLDRYNEQFF.

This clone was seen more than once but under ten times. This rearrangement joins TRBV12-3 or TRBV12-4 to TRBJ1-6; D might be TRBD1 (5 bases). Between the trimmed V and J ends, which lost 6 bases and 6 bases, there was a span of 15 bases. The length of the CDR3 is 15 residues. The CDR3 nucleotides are TGTGCCAGCAGAGAACAGGTGGCGATTAATTCACCCCTCCACTTT. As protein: CASREQVAINSPLHF.

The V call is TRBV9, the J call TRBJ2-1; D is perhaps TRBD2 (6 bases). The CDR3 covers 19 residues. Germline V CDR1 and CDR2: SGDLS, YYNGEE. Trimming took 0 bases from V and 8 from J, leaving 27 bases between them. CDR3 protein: CASSVAYSLMGGVADEQFF. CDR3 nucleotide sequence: TGTGCCAGCAGCGTAGCCTATTCTCTCATGGGGGGAGTTGCCGATGAGCAGTTCTTC. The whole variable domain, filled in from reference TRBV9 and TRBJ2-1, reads DSGVTQTPKHLITATGQRVTLRCSPRSGDLSVYWYQQSLDQGLQFLIQYYNGEERAKGNILERFSAQQFPDLHSELNLSSLELGDSALYFCASSVAYSLMGGVADEQFFGPGTRLTVL.

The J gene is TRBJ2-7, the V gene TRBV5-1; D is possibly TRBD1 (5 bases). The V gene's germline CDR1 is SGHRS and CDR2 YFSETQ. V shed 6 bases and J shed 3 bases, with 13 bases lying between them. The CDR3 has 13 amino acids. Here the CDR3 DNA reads TGCGCCAGCAAAGGAGACAGCCGCTACGAGCAGTACTTC. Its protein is CASKGDSRYEQYF. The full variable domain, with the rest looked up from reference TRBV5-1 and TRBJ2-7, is KAGVTQTPRYLIKTRGQQVTLSCSPISGHRSVSWYQQTPGQGLQFLFEYFSETQRNKGNFPGRFSGRQFSNSRSEMNVSTLELGDSALYLCASKGDSRYEQYFGPGTRLTVT.

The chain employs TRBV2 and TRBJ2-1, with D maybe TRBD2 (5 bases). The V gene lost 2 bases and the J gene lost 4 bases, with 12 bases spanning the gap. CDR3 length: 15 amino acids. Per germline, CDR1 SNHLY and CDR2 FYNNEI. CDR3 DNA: TGTGCCAGCAGTGAATGGCCTGGACTTTACAATGAGCAGTTCTTC. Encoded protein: CASSEWPGLYNEQFF. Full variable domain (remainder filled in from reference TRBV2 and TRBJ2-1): EPEVTQTPSHQVTQMGQEVILRCVPISNHLYFYWYRQILGQKVEFLVSFYNNEISEKSEIFDDQFSVERPDGSNFTLKIRSTKLEDSAMYFCASSEWPGLYNEQFFGPGTRLTVL.

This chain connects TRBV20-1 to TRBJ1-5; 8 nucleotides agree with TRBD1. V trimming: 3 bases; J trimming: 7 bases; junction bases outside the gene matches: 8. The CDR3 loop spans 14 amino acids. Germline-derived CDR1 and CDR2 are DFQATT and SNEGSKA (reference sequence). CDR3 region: CSARTGAGNQPQHF. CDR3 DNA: TGCAGTGCTAGGACAGGGGCGGGGAACCAGCCCCAGCATTTT.

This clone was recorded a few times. CDR3 protein: CASTSERVGEQFF. CDR3 nucleotide sequence: TGTGCCAGCACCTCGGAGCGGGTGGGTGAGCAGTTCTTC. The chain joins TRBV6-1 to TRBJ2-1; TRBD2 might be the D (6 bases). The length of the CDR3 is 13 residues. The germline V gene encodes CDR1 MNHNS and CDR2 SASEGT. V was cut by 7 bases and J by 9 bases, with 16 bases left in between.

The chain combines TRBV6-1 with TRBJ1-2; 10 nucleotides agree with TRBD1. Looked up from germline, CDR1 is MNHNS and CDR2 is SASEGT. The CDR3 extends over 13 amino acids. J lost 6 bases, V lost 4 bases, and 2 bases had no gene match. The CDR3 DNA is TGTGCCAGCAGTGGGACAGGGGGTAATGGCTACACCTTC. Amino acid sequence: CASSGTGGNGYTF.

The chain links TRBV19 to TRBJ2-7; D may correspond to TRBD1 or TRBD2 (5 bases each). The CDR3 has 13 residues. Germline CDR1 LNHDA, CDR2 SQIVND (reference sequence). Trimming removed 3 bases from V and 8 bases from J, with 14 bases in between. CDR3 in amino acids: CASSISDNGKQYF. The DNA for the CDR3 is TGTGCCAGTAGTATCTCGGACAACGGGAAGCAGTACTTC.